The next 9 T cell receptor beta chains were all read from a single sample in a study of T cells and Merkel cell carcinoma outcomes. The data were produced by immunoSEQ multiplex PCR, yet TCRdb's version contains in-frame clones alone and is incomplete. The sample includes under 25,000 clones, roughly 80% seen only once; the top ten take 3.1%. Sequenced sample: tumor tissue from Merkel cell carcinoma. Receptors originate from a human donor with Merkel cell carcinoma.

The V gene is TRBV6-1, the J gene TRBJ2-7; D is ambiguous. The CDR3 is made up of 11 amino acids. Germline lookup yields CDR1 MNHNS and CDR2 SASEGT. V was pared by 0 bases and J by 4 bases, with 1 base between. CDR3 DNA sequence: TGTGCCAGCAGTGAAGCGTACGAGCAGTACTTC. This sequence encodes CASSEAYEQYF.

The chain combines TRBV2 with TRBJ2-5; possible D gene TRBD2, 6 bases. Germline V CDR1 and CDR2: SNHLY, FYNNEI. V shed 6 bases and J shed 4 bases, with 18 bases lying between them. The CDR3 has 15 amino acids. Here the CDR3 DNA reads TGTGCCAGCAGCACGGGACTCCGCGGGGTAGAGACCCAGTACTTC. This codes for CASSTGLRGVETQYF. Full variable domain (remainder filled in from reference TRBV2 and TRBJ2-5): EPEVTQTPSHQVTQMGQEVILRCVPISNHLYFYWYRQILGQKVEFLVSFYNNEISEKSEIFDDQFSVERPDGSNFTLKIRSTKLEDSAMYFCASSTGLRGVETQYFGPGTRLLVL.

J is TRBJ2-1 and V is TRBV9, with a tentative D call TRBD1 (6 bases). Germline V gene sequence: CDR1 SGDLS, CDR2 YYNGEE. Between the trimmed V and J ends, which lost 4 bases and 0 bases, there was a span of 14 bases. CDR3 size: 16 residues. The CDR3 DNA reads TGTGCCAGCAGCAGGCAGGGGAGAATCTCCTACAATGAGCAGTTCTTC. As protein: CASSRQGRISYNEQFF.

The chain employs TRBV13 and TRBJ1-3; possible D gene TRBD1, 6 bases. The CDR3 totals 12 residues. Trimming cost V 8 bases and J 7 bases, with 12 bases left between them. CDR1 and CDR2 from the germline V gene are PRHDT and FYEKMQ (reference sequence). CDR3 DNA sequence: TGTGCCAGCCAATTGGGGGCGAACACCATATATTTT. Translated: CASQLGANTIYF.

V is TRBV2 and J is TRBJ1-2; tentative D call: TRBD1 (5 bases). Trimming shortened V by 3 bases and J by 6 bases, and 11 bases separated the two germline ends. The CDR3 extends over 13 amino acids. Germline CDR1 and CDR2: SNHLY and FYNNEI. The DNA of the CDR3 is TGTGCCAGCAGTGAGGGGGAATACAATGGCTACACCTTC. Residues: CASSEGEYNGYTF.

This chain uses TRBV7-8 with TRBJ2-5, with 7 bases identical to TRBD1. Per germline, CDR1 SGHVS and CDR2 FQNEAQ. The CDR3 has 15 residues. After removal of 5 bases from V and 4 bases from J, the junction contained 10 bases not matched to a gene. The DNA for the CDR3 is TGTGCCAGCAGCCCCACACTCAGGACAGGAGAGACCCAGTACTTC. Translating gives CASSPTLRTGETQYF.

The J gene is TRBJ2-5, the V gene TRBV27; possibly TRBD2 for D (6 bases). Germline values: CDR1 MNHEY, CDR2 SMNVEV (reference sequence). The CDR3 has 15 amino acids. With 2 bases removed from V and 5 bases from J, the gap between germline ends came to 15 bases. The CDR3 DNA follows: TGTGCCAGCAGTTTAAGCGTTGCGGGAAGGGAGACCCAGTACTTC. As protein: CASSLSVAGRETQYF.

The CDR3 here is CASSQEFQTYEQYF. The CDR3 DNA sequence: TGTGCCAGCAGCCAAGAATTCCAGACCTACGAGCAGTACTTC. V gene TRBV4-2 combines with J gene TRBJ2-7; D not resolved. The CDR3 has 14 residues. The germline V gene encodes CDR1 LGHNA and CDR2 YNFKEQ. Trimming took 0 bases from V and 2 from J, leaving 8 bases between them.

The rearrangement links TRBV29-1 to TRBJ2-7; no clear D gene. Trimming pared 6 bases from V and 3 bases from J, leaving 12 bases between. The CDR3 loop spans 12 amino acids. Germline V gene lookup returns CDR1 SQVTM and CDR2 ANQGSEA. The CDR3 loop is CSVHGSNYEQYF. In DNA form, the CDR3 reads TGCAGCGTCCACGGAAGCAACTACGAGCAGTACTTC.